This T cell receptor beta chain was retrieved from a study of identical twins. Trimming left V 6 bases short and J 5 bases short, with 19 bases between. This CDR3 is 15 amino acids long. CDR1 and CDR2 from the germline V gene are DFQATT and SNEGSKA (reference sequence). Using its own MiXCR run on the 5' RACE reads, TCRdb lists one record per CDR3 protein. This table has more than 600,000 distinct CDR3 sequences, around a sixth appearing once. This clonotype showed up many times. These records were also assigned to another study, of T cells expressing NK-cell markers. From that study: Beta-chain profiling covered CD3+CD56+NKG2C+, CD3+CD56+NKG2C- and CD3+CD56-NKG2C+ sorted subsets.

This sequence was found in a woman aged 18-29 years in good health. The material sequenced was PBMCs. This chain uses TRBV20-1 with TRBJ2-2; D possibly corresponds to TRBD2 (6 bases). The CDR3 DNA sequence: TGCAGTGCGGGGGGTTCACCCACACGAACCGGGGAGCTGTTTTTT. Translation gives CSAGGSPTRTGELFF.